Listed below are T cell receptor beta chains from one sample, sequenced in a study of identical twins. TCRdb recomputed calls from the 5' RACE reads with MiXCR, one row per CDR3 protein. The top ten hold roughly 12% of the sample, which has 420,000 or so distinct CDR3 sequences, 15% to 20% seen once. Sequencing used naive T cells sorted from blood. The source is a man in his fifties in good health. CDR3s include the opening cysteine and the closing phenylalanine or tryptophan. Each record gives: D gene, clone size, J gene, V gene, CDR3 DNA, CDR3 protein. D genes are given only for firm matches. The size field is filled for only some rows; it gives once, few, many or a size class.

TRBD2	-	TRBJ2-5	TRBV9	TGTGCCAGCAGCCCCCGACTAGCGGGGCCGGTGGAGACCCAGTACTTC	CASSPRLAGPVETQYF
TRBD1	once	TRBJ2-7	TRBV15	TGTGCCACCAGCAGGCAGGGGGTCAGCTACGAGCAGTACTTC	CATSRQGVSYEQYF
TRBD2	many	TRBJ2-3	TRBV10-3	TGTGCCGCCAGGGGGGCTAGCGGGGGGTTGGTCGATACGCAGTATTTT	CAARGASGGLVDTQYF
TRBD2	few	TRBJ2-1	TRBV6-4	TGTGCCAGCAGTGACGAGGCTAGCGGGGGCTACAATGAGCAGTTCTTC	CASSDEASGGYNEQFF
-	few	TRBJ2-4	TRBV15	TGTGCCACCAGCAGACTGGGGCCTCAGGAAGGAATACTAGCCAAAAACATTCAGTACTTC	CATSRLGPQEGILAKNIQYF
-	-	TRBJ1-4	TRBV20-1	TGCAGTGCTAGTCGCCAGGGACTGAGCGAAAAACTGTTTTTT	CSASRQGLSEKLFF
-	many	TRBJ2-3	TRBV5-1	TGTGCCAGCAGTTCGGGCCCCACAGATACGCAGTATTTT	CASSSGPTDTQYF
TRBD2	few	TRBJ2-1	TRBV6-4	TGTGCCAGCAGCCGGGAGGAGCGTCCCTACAATGAGCAGTTCTTC	CASSREERPYNEQFF
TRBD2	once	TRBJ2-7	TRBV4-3	TGCGCCAGCAGCGCGTCGACTAGCGGGCGATCCCACTACGAGCAGTACTTC	CASSASTSGRSHYEQYF
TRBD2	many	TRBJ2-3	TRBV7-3	TGTGCCAGCAGCTTACGGCTAGCGGGAACCACAGATACGCAGTATTTT	CASSLRLAGTTDTQYF
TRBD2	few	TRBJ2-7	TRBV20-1	TGCAGTGCCCTCCGGGACTATCCCTACGAGCAGTACTTC	CSALRDYPYEQYF
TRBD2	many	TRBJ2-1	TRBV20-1	TGCAGTCCTTTGACTAGCGGGGGGGCGTACAATGAGCAGTTCTTC	CSPLTSGGAYNEQFF
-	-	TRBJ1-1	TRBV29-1	TGCAGCGTTGGGGTGGTAGACACTGAAGCTTTCTTT	CSVGVVDTEAFF
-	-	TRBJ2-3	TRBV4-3	TGCGCCAGCAGCCAAGAAAGAGGAGGAGATACGCAGTATTTT	CASSQERGGDTQYF
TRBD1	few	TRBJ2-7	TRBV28	TGTGCCAGCAGTCTACAGGGGGCCCACGAGCAGTACTTC	CASSLQGAHEQYF
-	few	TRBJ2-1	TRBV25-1	TGTGCCAGCAGTGAGGTCGGGTCCTACAATGAGCAGTTCTTC	CASSEVGSYNEQFF